Below, 28 T cell receptor beta chains from the same sample are listed, as sequenced in a study of cytomegalovirus exposure and HLA in healthy donors. Both 60 Vbeta primers and 13 Jbeta primers went into the PCR. Only in-frame clones appear in the TCRdb table, and some are missing; sequencing was by immunoSEQ multiplex PCR. The sample comprises about 94,000 clones, more than 70% of which are singletons, and about 4% rests with the top ten. The sequencing input was PBMCs. The receptors were gathered from a woman aged 40 to 50 in good health and CMV-seronegative.

The chain uses TRBV7-2 and TRBJ2-7; the D gene is possibly TRBD1 (5 bases). Germline V lookup: CDR1 SGHTA, CDR2 FQGNSA. V was pared by 5 bases and J by 5 bases, with 16 bases between. The CDR3 loop spans 14 amino acids. CDR3 nucleotide sequence: TGTGCCAGCAGCGGTCAGAAGGGGCCCAACGAGCAGTACTTC. Its translation: CASSGQKGPNEQYF.

The rearrangement joins TRBV29-1 to TRBJ2-7; the match to TRBD1 covers 7 bases. V gave up 1 base and J gave up 6 bases; unmatched junction bases: 6. The germline V gene encodes CDR1 SQVTM and CDR2 ANQGSEA. This CDR3 is 13 amino acids long. The DNA of the CDR3 is TGCAGCGTTGAAGGCCAGGGGGACCGCGAGCAGTACTTC. Translated: CSVEGQGDREQYF.

This clone appeared a single time. This sequence joins TRBV30 and TRBJ1-4; perhaps TRBD1 as D (6 bases). CDR1 and CDR2 from the germline V gene are GTSNPN and SVGIG (reference sequence). The CDR3 covers 12 residues. V was cut by 3 bases and J by 7 bases, with 9 bases left in between. The CDR3, as DNA: TGTGCCTGGAGACAGGGCACTGAAAAACTGTTTTTT. This gives the protein CAWRQGTEKLFF.

The chain joins TRBV18 to TRBJ1-1; D is possibly TRBD1 (6 bases). The CDR3 consists of 14 residues. The V gene lost 5 bases and the J gene lost 6 bases, with 16 bases spanning the gap. Germline V CDR1 and CDR2: KGHSH, LQKENI. In DNA form, the CDR3 reads TGTGCCAGCTCATCAAACCAATACAGGGCTGAAGCTTTCTTT. Amino acid sequence: CASSSNQYRAEAFF.

The V call is TRBV7-2, the J call TRBJ1-4; the match to TRBD1 covers 7 bases. Germline V lookup: CDR1 SGHTA, CDR2 FQGNSA. This CDR3 contains 14 residues. J gave up 11 bases and V 2 bases, and 8 bases lay outside the gene matches. CDR3 region: CASSLNRQGYKLFF. The CDR3 DNA reads as TGTGCCAGCAGCTTAAATCGACAGGGTTATAAACTGTTTTTT. The whole variable domain, filled in from reference TRBV7-2 and TRBJ1-4, reads GAGVSQSPSNKVTEKGKDVELRCDPISGHTALYWYRQSLGQGLEFLIYFQGNSAPDKSGLPSDRFSAERTGGSVSTLTIQRTQQEDSAVYLCASSLNRQGYKLFFGSGTQLSVL.

To note about this clone: One junction end does not reproduce the germline sequence, and a read error may be involved. The chain is built from TRBV5-6 and TRBJ1-5, with 7 nucleotides matching TRBD1. Per the germline V gene, CDR1 is SGHDT and CDR2 is YYEEEE. The CDR3 has 14 amino acids. The CDR3 is CASSSGQFNQPQNF. For the CDR3, the DNA is TGTGCCAGCAGCTCGGGACAGTTCAATCAGCCCCAGAATTTT.

This sequence joins TRBV18 and TRBJ1-5, with 8 nucleotides matching TRBD1. The CDR3 runs 16 residues. Germline CDR1 reads KGHSH; CDR2 reads LQKENI. With 2 bases clipped from V and 3 bases from J, the junction kept 6 bases outside the gene matches. The DNA of the CDR3 is TGTGCCAGCTCACCATCGACAGGGGCGTCCAATCAGCCCCAGCATTTT. As protein: CASSPSTGASNQPQHF.

The chain employs TRBV15 and TRBJ1-4; D possibly corresponds to TRBD1 (5 bases). The CDR3 has 13 amino acids. V was pared by 0 bases and J by 11 bases, with 10 bases between. Germline assignment: CDR1 LNHNV and CDR2 YYDKDF (reference sequence). As DNA, the CDR3 is TGTGCCACCAGCAGAGACAGGGTAATGAAACTGTTTTTT. The encoded protein is CATSRDRVMKLFF.

The chain joins TRBV27 to TRBJ1-4; possibly TRBD1 for D (6 bases). Germline V CDR1 and CDR2: MNHEY, SMNVEV (reference sequence). There are 12 residues in the CDR3. V lost 1 base to trimming and J lost 12 bases, with 9 bases between them. CDR3 DNA: TGTGCCAGCAGTTTATTGGGGGCGGAACTGTTTTTT. This gives the protein CASSLLGAELFF.

This chain connects TRBV15 to TRBJ2-2, with D possibly being TRBD1 (5 bases). Trimming removed 3 bases from V and 2 bases from J, with 10 bases in between. This CDR3 region has 15 residues. Germline CDR1 is LNHNV and CDR2 is YYDKDF (reference sequence). CDR3 DNA sequence: TGTGCCACCAGCAGTATCACAGGCAACACCGGGGAGCTGTTTTTT. Residues: CATSSITGNTGELFF.

V gene TRBV30 combines with J gene TRBJ2-3; 11 nucleotides agree with TRBD2. Germline-derived CDR1 and CDR2 are GTSNPN and SVGIG (reference sequence). The CDR3 has 15 residues. V lost 5 bases, J lost 4 bases, and 8 bases stayed unmatched. DNA for the CDR3: TGTGCCTGGGATAGCGGGGGGGCCCCCCCAGATACGCAGTATTTT. Its translation is CAWDSGGAPPDTQYF. Combining the CDR3 with reference TRBV30 and TRBJ2-3 gives the whole variable domain SQTIHQWPATLVQPVGSPLSLECTVEGTSNPNLYWYRQAAGRGLQLLFYSVGIGQISSEVPQNLSASRPQDRQFILSSKKLLLSDSGFYLCAWDSGGAPPDTQYFGPGTRLTVL.

V gene TRBV7-9 combines with J gene TRBJ1-1; no definite D call. V was shortened by 1 base and J by 5 bases, with 11 bases between the two germline ends. The V gene's germline CDR1 is SEHNR and CDR2 FQNEAQ (reference sequence). The CDR3 runs to 14 residues. Here the CDR3 reads CASSLDPPGTEAFF. The CDR3 DNA sequence: TGTGCCAGCAGCTTAGACCCACCGGGGACTGAAGCTTTCTTT. Drawing the rest from reference TRBV7-9 and TRBJ1-1, the complete variable domain is DTGVSQNPRHKITKRGQNVTFRCDPISEHNRLYWYRQTLGQGPEFLTYFQNEAQLEKSRLLSDRFSAERPKGSFSTLEIQRTEQGDSAMYLCASSLDPPGTEAFFGQGTRLTVV.

This clone is a singleton in its sample. The rearrangement joins TRBV12-5 to TRBJ1-2; D is unclear. V was shortened by 1 base and J by 8 bases, with 11 bases between the two germline ends. The germline gives CDR1 LGHNT, CDR2 FRNRAP. The CDR3 runs 13 residues. CDR3 amino acids: CASGLATVRGYTF. CDR3 DNA sequence: TGTGCTAGTGGTTTGGCTACCGTTCGAGGCTACACCTTC.

The chain carries TRBV19 and TRBJ1-5; no firm D call. The CDR3 is made up of 19 amino acids. With 4 bases removed from V and 1 base from J, the gap between germline ends came to 23 bases. Germline values: CDR1 LNHDA, CDR2 SQIVND (reference sequence). CDR3 nucleotide sequence: TGTGCCAGTAGTACCAGGTTACCTGGGAGGCAGTTCAGCAATCAGCCCCAGCATTTT. Protein: CASSTRLPGRQFSNQPQHF.

The V call is TRBV7-2, the J call TRBJ1-5, with 8 bases matching TRBD1. This CDR3 region has 19 residues. CDR1 and CDR2 from the germline V gene are SGHTA and FQGNSA. V lost 3 bases to trimming and J lost 0 bases; unmatched junction nucleotides: 13. CDR3 coding DNA: TGTGCCAGCAGCTTTTCAGCCGGGACAGGCCAATATAGCAATCAGCCCCAGCATTTT. Protein: CASSFSAGTGQYSNQPQHF.

The V gene is TRBV18, the J gene TRBJ2-2; D is uncertain. With 6 bases removed from V and 5 bases from J, the gap between germline ends came to 7 bases. Germline V gene sequence: CDR1 KGHSH, CDR2 LQKENI. This CDR3 region has 12 residues. The CDR3 nucleotides read TGTGCCAGCTCCCTAGAAACCGGGGAGCTGTTTTTT. Translating it yields CASSLETGELFF.

CDR3 loop: CASSLDLRTEAFF. The CDR3 DNA follows: TGTGCCAGCAGCTTGGACCTACGGACTGAAGCTTTCTTT. The J gene is TRBJ1-1, the V gene TRBV5-5; D unresolved. This CDR3 has 13 amino acids. Germline CDR1 reads SGHKS; CDR2 reads YYEKEE (reference sequence). Deletions cut 0 bases from V and 5 bases from J, with 8 bases between.

The rearrangement joins TRBV7-8 to TRBJ1-2; D unclear. CDR3 size: 14 residues. Germline V gene lookup returns CDR1 SGHVS and CDR2 FQNEAQ. Trimming pared 4 bases from V and 8 bases from J, leaving 17 bases between. The CDR3 protein is CASSSNSKLYGYTF. The CDR3 nucleotides are TGTGCCAGCAGCTCCAACAGTAAGCTATACGGCTACACCTTC.

Of note for this clone: Mismatch with germline at one junction end may stem from a read error. The V call is TRBV5-8, the J call TRBJ1-5; 7 bases match TRBD1. CDR3 length equals 16 residues. Per germline, CDR1 SGHTS and CDR2 YDEGEE. The CDR3 bases are TGTGCCAGCAGCTTCGGATATACAGGGGTCAATCAGCCCCAGAATTTT. Translation gives CASSFGYTGVNQPQNF.

The chain uses TRBV14 and TRBJ1-6; the D is unclear. V shed 0 bases and J shed 8 bases, with 8 bases lying between them. Germline CDR1 reads SGHDN; CDR2 reads FVKESK. CDR3 length: 14 residues. The CDR3 spells CASSQERRYSPLHF. The CDR3 bases are TGTGCCAGCAGCCAAGAGAGGCGATATTCACCCCTCCACTTT. Complete variable domain (other parts from reference TRBV14 and TRBJ1-6): EAGVTQFPSHSVIEKGQTVTLRCDPISGHDNLYWYRRVMGKEIKFLLHFVKESKQDESGMPNNRFLAERTGGTYSTLKVQPAELEDSGVYFCASSQERRYSPLHFGNGTRLTVT.

This clone came up a few times. V gene TRBV10-3 combines with J gene TRBJ2-1; 7 positions match TRBD2. V was clipped by 4 bases and J by 5 bases; unmatched bases: 8. Germline assignment: CDR1 ENHRY and CDR2 SYGVKD. The CDR3 consists of 15 residues. CDR3 amino acids: CAISGGAGVNNEQFF. CDR3 DNA sequence: TGTGCCATCAGTGGAGGGGCGGGGGTAAACAATGAGCAGTTCTTC.

The V call is TRBV4-2, the J call TRBJ1-5; a weak D match, TRBD1 (5 bases). V shed 0 bases and J shed 1 base, with 10 bases lying between them. CDR1 and CDR2 (germline): LGHNA, YNFKEQ. The CDR3 consists of 16 residues. The CDR3 protein is CASSQDPGVSNQPQHF. In DNA form, the CDR3 reads TGTGCCAGCAGCCAAGATCCGGGGGTCAGCAATCAGCCCCAGCATTTT.

V gene TRBV30 combines with J gene TRBJ1-1; tentative D call: TRBD1 (5 bases). CDR3 size: 14 residues. From germline, CDR1 is GTSNPN and CDR2 SVGIG (reference sequence). Trimming took off 2 bases at V and 2 bases at J, with 12 bases between the two ends. The CDR3 DNA reads TGTGCCTGGAGTTTAATGACAGCTAACACTGAAGCTTTCTTT. Its protein product is CAWSLMTANTEAFF. The full variable domain, its missing parts supplied by reference TRBV30 and TRBJ1-1, is SQTIHQWPATLVQPVGSPLSLECTVEGTSNPNLYWYRQAAGRGLQLLFYSVGIGQISSEVPQNLSASRPQDRQFILSSKKLLLSDSGFYLCAWSLMTANTEAFFGQGTRLTVV.

The chain uses TRBV27 and TRBJ1-2; TRBD1 matches 7 bases. Germline V gene sequence: CDR1 MNHEY, CDR2 SMNVEV (reference sequence). J gave up 8 bases and V 0 bases, and 6 bases lay outside the gene matches. This CDR3 has 14 amino acids. In DNA, the CDR3 is TGTGCCAGCAGTTTATCGACAGGGCTATACGGCTACACCTTC. This encodes CASSLSTGLYGYTF.

This clone came up a few times. The V gene is TRBV6-4, the J gene TRBJ2-2; TRBD2 aligns across 9 bases. This CDR3 has 15 amino acids. Germline loops: CDR1 MRHNA, CDR2 SNTAGT. Trimming removed 3 bases from V and 3 bases from J; junction bases left unmatched: 2. In DNA form, the CDR3 reads TGTGCCAGCAGTGATGGCGGGGGGGACACCGGGGAGCTGTTTTTT. Its translation is CASSDGGGDTGELFF.

This clone has a handful of counts. The chain employs TRBV29-1 and TRBJ1-1; D call uncertain. Trimming left V 1 base short and J 11 bases short, with 11 bases between. Germline CDR1 reads SQVTM; CDR2 reads ANQGSEA. The CDR3 loop spans 11 amino acids. The CDR3, as DNA: TGCAGCGTTGAAGTCAGTTGGGCCGCTTTCTTT. Translating it yields CSVEVSWAAFF.

The CDR3 DNA reads TGTGCCAGCAGCTTTACCGGGACAGGGTTTCCCTACGAGCAGTACTTC. Its translation: CASSFTGTGFPYEQYF. The rearrangement joins TRBV11-1 to TRBJ2-7; 9 bases are a match to TRBD1. V was clipped by 3 bases and J by 2 bases; unmatched bases: 8. The CDR3 is 16 residues long. Germline CDR1 is SGHAT and CDR2 is FQDESV (reference sequence).

This clone was observed a few times. The genes are TRBV13 and TRBJ1-3, with TRBD1 as a possible D gene (6 bases). This CDR3 region has 14 residues. Germline CDR1 reads PRHDT; CDR2 reads FYEKMQ (reference sequence). V gave up 5 bases and J gave up 0 bases, with 8 bases separating them. The CDR3 sequence is CASSRQDSGNTIYF. The CDR3 region has the DNA TGTGCCAGCAGCCGACAGGACTCTGGAAACACCATATATTTT.